These T cell receptor beta chains were read from a single sample in a study of blood T cell repertoires in COVID-19. Profiling relied on immunoSEQ multiplex PCR, and the TCRdb table lists in-frame clones only, not all of them. The sample holds a few hundred thousand clones, 70% to 85% seen once. Sequencing used peripheral blood. Receptors originate from a man aged 35 to 55 who had recovered from COVID-19. The CDR3 runs from the conserved cysteine through the conserved F or W.

CDR3	length	V	J
CASSLLAANYGYTF	14	TRBV7-9	TRBJ1-2
CAAALTGFQETQYF	14	TRBV10-3	TRBJ2-5
CASSLGRGYGYTF	13	TRBV12-3/TRBV12-4	TRBJ1-2
CASSIKRPGQGAISYNSPLHF	21	TRBV19	TRBJ1-6
CASSGGRNTGELFF	14	TRBV2	TRBJ2-2
CASSPESGSYNEQFF	15	TRBV3-1/TRBV3-2	TRBJ2-1
CASKRTSPSGEQYF	14	TRBV2	TRBJ2-7
CASSQATNTGELFF	14	TRBV5-4	TRBJ2-2
CASSLDRGNTIYF	13	TRBV5-4	TRBJ1-3
CASRPGGWNTEAFF	14	TRBV27	TRBJ1-1
CASSSRLGRDSGNTIYF	17	TRBV5-5	TRBJ1-3
CATSDTTAGTGELFF	15	TRBV24-1	TRBJ2-2
CATETGTGGDEQYF	14	TRBV6-5	TRBJ2-7
CAWHTGTGLPNTEAFF	16	TRBV30	TRBJ1-1
CASSTSGTMNTEAFF	15	TRBV5-5	TRBJ1-1
CAISDSTAGSHSYEQYF	17	TRBV10-3	TRBJ2-7
CASRDLTGGHSSWGTEAFF	19	TRBV5-1	TRBJ1-1
CAISDRDENYGYTF	14	TRBV10-3	TRBJ1-2
CASSLRTNGQGNTEAFF	17	TRBV7-9	TRBJ1-1
CASSPGLAGGAVKTQYF	17	TRBV4-1	TRBJ2-5
CASSPETGGGYTF	13	TRBV18	TRBJ1-2
CASSESGRADTQYF	14	TRBV11-3	TRBJ2-3
CASSLWGAKETQYF	14	TRBV7-2	TRBJ2-5
CASSLQQGGHLYGYTF	16	TRBV5-1	TRBJ1-2
CASSPATGGYEQYF	14	TRBV18	TRBJ2-7
CASSLFRGGETQYF	14	TRBV28	TRBJ2-5
CASSAEGQGADTQYF	15	TRBV2	TRBJ2-3
CASSEYGTGGQGTQYF	16	TRBV2	TRBJ2-5
CASSYFLGVEAFF	13	TRBV6-5	TRBJ1-1
CASRFSNQPQHF	12	TRBV6-1	TRBJ1-5
CASSFIGGGQPQHF	14	TRBV5-1	TRBJ1-5
CASSSRTSGRVNTGELFF	18	TRBV11-3	TRBJ2-2
CASSYRGGQPQHF	13	TRBV7-2	TRBJ1-5
CAWSAREDQPQHF	13	TRBV30	TRBJ1-5
CASSLALGQGYSPLHF	16	TRBV7-9	TRBJ1-6
CASSPPFYRVGNTEAFF	17	TRBV3-1/TRBV3-2	TRBJ1-1
CASSLHQRVTSTDTQYF	17	TRBV6-2/TRBV6-3	TRBJ2-3
CASSRTGPGSEQYF	14	TRBV5-1	TRBJ2-7
CASLLAGVFGRTGELFF	17	TRBV10-2	TRBJ2-2